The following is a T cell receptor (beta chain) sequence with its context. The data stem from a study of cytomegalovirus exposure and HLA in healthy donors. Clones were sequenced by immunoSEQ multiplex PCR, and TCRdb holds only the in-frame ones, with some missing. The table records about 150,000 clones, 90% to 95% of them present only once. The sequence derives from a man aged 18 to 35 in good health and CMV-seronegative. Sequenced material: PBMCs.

As DNA, the CDR3 is TGCGCCAGCAGTGAAGGGGCTGTTCACGAGCAGTACTTC. Residues: CASSEGAVHEQYF. The chain employs TRBV10-1 and TRBJ2-7; D might be TRBD1 (5 bases). The ends were cut back, 3 bases at V and 5 bases at J, with 11 bases in the middle. Germline CDR1 reads WNHNN; CDR2 reads SYGVQD (reference sequence). The CDR3 has 13 residues.